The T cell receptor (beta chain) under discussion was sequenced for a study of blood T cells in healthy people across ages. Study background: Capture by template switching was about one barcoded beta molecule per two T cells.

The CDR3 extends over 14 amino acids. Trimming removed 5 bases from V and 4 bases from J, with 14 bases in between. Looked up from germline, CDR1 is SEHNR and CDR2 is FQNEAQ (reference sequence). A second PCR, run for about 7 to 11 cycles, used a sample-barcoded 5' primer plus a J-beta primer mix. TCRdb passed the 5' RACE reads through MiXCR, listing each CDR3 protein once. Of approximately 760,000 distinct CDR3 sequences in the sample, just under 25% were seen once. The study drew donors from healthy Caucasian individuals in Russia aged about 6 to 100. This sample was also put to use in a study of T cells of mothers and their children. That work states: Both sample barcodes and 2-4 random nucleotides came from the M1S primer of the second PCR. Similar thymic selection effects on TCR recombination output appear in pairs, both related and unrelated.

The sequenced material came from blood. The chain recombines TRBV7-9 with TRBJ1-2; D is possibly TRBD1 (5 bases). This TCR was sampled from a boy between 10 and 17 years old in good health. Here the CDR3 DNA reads TGTGCCAGCAGCCAGGAGGACACCTCCTATGGCTACACCTTC. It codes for CASSQEDTSYGYTF. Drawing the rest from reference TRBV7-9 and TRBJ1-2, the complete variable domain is DTGVSQNPRHKITKRGQNVTFRCDPISEHNRLYWYRQTLGQGPEFLTYFQNEAQLEKSRLLSDRFSAERPKGSFSTLEIQRTEQGDSAMYLCASSQEDTSYGYTFGSGTRLTVV.